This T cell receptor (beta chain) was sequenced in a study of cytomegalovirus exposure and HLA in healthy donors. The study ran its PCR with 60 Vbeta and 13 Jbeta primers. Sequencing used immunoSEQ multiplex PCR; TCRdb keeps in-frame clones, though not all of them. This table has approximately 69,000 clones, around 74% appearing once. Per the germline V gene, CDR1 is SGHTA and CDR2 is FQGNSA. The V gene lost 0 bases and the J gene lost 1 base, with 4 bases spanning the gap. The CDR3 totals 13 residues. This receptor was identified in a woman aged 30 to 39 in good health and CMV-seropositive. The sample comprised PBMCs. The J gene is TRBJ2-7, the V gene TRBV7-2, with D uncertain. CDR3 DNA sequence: TGTGCCAGCAGCTTAGCGGAGTCCTACGAGCAGTACTTC. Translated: CASSLAESYEQYF.